This T cell receptor (beta chain) derives from a study of T cells after yellow fever vaccination. This clonotype was picked up many times. TCRdb processed the 5' RACE reads anew with MiXCR; each CDR3 protein has one entry. The table has over 250,000 distinct CDR3 sequences, 5.2% seen once. There are 12 residues in the CDR3. CDR1 and CDR2 (germline): MGHDK, SYGVNS. Trimming stripped 1 base from V and 3 bases from J, with 3 bases between. The specimen was CD4+ T cells sorted from PBMCs, collected on the day of the yellow fever booster vaccination. This rearrangement joins TRBV25-1 to TRBJ1-2; D gene uncertain. This TCR came from a man younger than 30 who received the YFV17D yellow fever vaccine. This CDR3 reads CASSESYYGYTF. CDR3 coding DNA: TGTGCCAGCAGTGAATCCTACTATGGCTACACCTTC.